One and the same sample provided the 4 T cell receptor beta chains below, sequenced in a study of T cells in Graves' hyperthyroidism and ophthalmopathy. TCR beta CDR3 region amplification was performed from RNA transcripts. HTBI primers drove first-round RT-PCR of the TCR CDR3. TCRdb ran MiXCR on the multiplex PCR reads and lists one entry per CDR3 protein. The sample carries more than 500,000 distinct CDR3 sequences, more than 15% recorded once. The sample comprised blood. Receptors were obtained from a woman in her twenties or thirties with Graves' ophthalmopathy.

Ten or more counts support this clonotype. The genes are TRBV6-2 or TRBV6-3 and TRBJ2-3; no firm D call. The CDR3 extends over 14 amino acids. Per germline, CDR1 MNHEY and CDR2 SVGEGT. Between the trimmed V and J ends, which lost 4 bases and 2 bases, there was a span of 10 bases. The DNA for the CDR3 is TGTGCCAGCAGTTCCGCCAGGTTCACAGATACGCAGTATTTT. Encoded protein: CASSSARFTDTQYF.

This clonotype was recorded at least ten times. The chain carries TRBV11-2 and TRBJ2-5; maybe TRBD1 (6 bases). Germline values: CDR1 SGHAT, CDR2 FQNNGV. V was pared by 4 bases and J by 0 bases, with 21 bases between. This CDR3 contains 18 residues. The CDR3 protein is CASSSSSQGTWDQETQYF. The CDR3 DNA follows: TGTGCCAGCAGCTCCAGCAGCCAGGGGACGTGGGACCAAGAGACCCAGTACTTC. The complete variable domain, with remaining parts taken from reference TRBV11-2 and TRBJ2-5, reads EAGVAQSPRYKIIEKRQSVAFWCNPISGHATLYWYQQILGQGPKLLIQFQNNGVVDDSQLPKDRFSAERLKGVDSTLKIQPAKLEDSAVYLCASSSSSQGTWDQETQYFGPGTRLLVL.

This clonotype was observed at least ten times. The chain employs TRBV2 and TRBJ2-3; D ambiguous. The CDR3 has 14 residues. The ends were cut back, 0 bases at V and 6 bases at J, with 10 bases in the middle. Per germline, CDR1 SNHLY and CDR2 FYNNEI. The CDR3 nucleotides are TGTGCCAGCAGTGAAGCCTGGGTCGACGATACGCAGTATTTT. Translation: CASSEAWVDDTQYF.

This clonotype was detected a few times. One end of the junction varies from germline; a read error may be responsible. The chain carries TRBV7-2 and TRBJ2-7; TRBD1 might be the D (5 bases). CDR3 size: 12 residues. Germline lookup yields CDR1 SGHTA and CDR2 FQGNSA. CDR3 in amino acids: CASSVAAGEQYF. The DNA of the CDR3 is TGTGCCAGCAGCGTAGCTGCAGGGGAGCAGTACTTC.